The 14 T cell receptor beta chains reported below all come from one sample, sequenced in a study of beta chain features in type 1 diabetes. Sequencing targeted expressed TCRB transcripts, as all isolated RNA had been reverse transcribed. Assay used: immunoSEQ multiplex PCR; TCRdb lists only in-frame clones, some missing. This sample has 400,000 to 550,000 clones, with roughly 10% found just once. Sequencing input: naive CD4+ T cells from blood. The receptor source for this set is a woman aged 18-29 years in good health.

The chain employs TRBV25-1 and TRBJ1-2; perhaps TRBD1 as D (5 bases). V was shortened by 4 bases and J by 3 bases, with 15 bases between the two germline ends. Germline loops: CDR1 MGHDK, CDR2 SYGVNS. The CDR3 length is 15 residues. This CDR3 is CASSALGEADYGYTF. CDR3 nucleotides: TGTGCCAGCAGTGCCTTAGGGGAGGCCGACTATGGCTACACCTTC.

The CDR3 here is CASSVRQTANTGELFF. The CDR3, as DNA: TGTGCCAGCAGCGTGAGACAGACCGCGAACACCGGGGAGCTGTTTTTT. This rearrangement joins TRBV9 to TRBJ2-2; D may be TRBD1 (5 bases). The germline V and J ends were trimmed by 2 bases and 0 bases, with 11 bases remaining between them. Germline CDR1 reads SGDLS; CDR2 reads YYNGEE. This CDR3 is 16 amino acids long.

The chain couples TRBV9 to TRBJ2-1; no clear D gene. The V end lost 5 bases, the J end lost 0 bases, and 6 bases lay between the germline ends. Germline assignment: CDR1 SGDLS and CDR2 YYNGEE. The CDR3 length is 13 residues. CDR3 coding DNA: TGTGCCAGCAGTCGGAGCTCCTACAATGAGCAGTTCTTC. Protein: CASSRSSYNEQFF.

The CDR3 DNA sequence: TGTGCCAGCAGCCAAGGGGCAGTCGAAAAACTGTTTTTT. Translating it yields CASSQGAVEKLFF. The J gene is TRBJ1-4, the V gene TRBV14; D gene uncertain. This CDR3 has 13 residues. In germline, CDR1 is SGHDN, CDR2 FVKESK. V lost 1 base to trimming and J lost 8 bases, with 8 bases between them. Full variable domain (rest looked up from reference TRBV14 and TRBJ1-4): EAGVTQFPSHSVIEKGQTVTLRCDPISGHDNLYWYRRVMGKEIKFLLHFVKESKQDESGMPNNRFLAERTGGTYSTLKVQPAELEDSGVYFCASSQGAVEKLFFGSGTQLSVL.

The table lists this clone with a few counts. The V and J genes are TRBV5-1 and TRBJ1-1, with D hard to call. Looked up from germline, CDR1 is SGHRS and CDR2 is YFSETQ. The CDR3 runs 17 residues. V lost 0 bases to trimming and J lost 0 bases, with 15 bases between them. In DNA, the CDR3 is TGCGCCAGCAGCTTGGAGTCGCGAGGCGGGATGAACACTGAAGCTTTCTTT. Protein sequence: CASSLESRGGMNTEAFF.

The chain couples TRBV5-1 to TRBJ2-5; 11 bases are shared with TRBD2. CDR3 length: 16 amino acids. Germline V lookup: CDR1 SGHRS, CDR2 YFSETQ. V lost 0 bases, J lost 5 bases, and 6 bases stayed unmatched. The CDR3 sequence is CASSLGPLAGGETQYF. Written as DNA, the CDR3 is TGCGCCAGCAGCTTGGGACCTTTAGCGGGAGGGGAGACCCAGTACTTC.

This clone was seen a handful of times. The rearrangement uses TRBV4-3 and TRBJ2-1; D unresolved. The CDR3 is 13 residues long. CDR1 is LGHNA, CDR2 YSLEER, per germline. The V and J ends lost 0 bases and 10 bases respectively, with 10 bases between them. CDR3 sequence (DNA): TGCGCCAGCAGCCAAGAGGTCGAAGGGGAGCAGTTCTTC. It specifies CASSQEVEGEQFF.

This rearrangement joins TRBV29-1 to TRBJ2-3, with D perhaps matching TRBD2 (6 bases). Germline V gene lookup returns CDR1 SQVTM and CDR2 ANQGSEA. V lost 1 base to trimming and J lost 7 bases, with 21 bases between them. CDR3 length: 16 amino acids. CDR3 residues: CSVEGGGAIGTNTQYF. The CDR3, as DNA: TGCAGCGTTGAAGGTGGAGGGGCTATTGGAACGAATACGCAGTATTTT.

The rearrangement joins TRBV7-2 to TRBJ2-2; D possibly corresponds to TRBD1 (6 bases). This CDR3 spans 16 amino acids. In germline, CDR1 is SGHTA, CDR2 FQGNSA. The V gene lost 3 bases and the J gene lost 6 bases, with 17 bases spanning the gap. The CDR3 region has the DNA TGTGCCAGCAGCTTGGGGGCCGCGAAGTTCGCCGGGGAGCTGTTTTTT. Translation: CASSLGAAKFAGELFF.

This clone was seen a handful of times. The chain has TRBV7-2 and TRBJ1-2; D ambiguous. The germline gives CDR1 SGHTA, CDR2 FQGNSA. Trimming pared 0 bases from V and 6 bases from J, leaving 5 bases between. The CDR3 extends over 12 amino acids. The DNA of the CDR3 is TGTGCCAGCAGCTTAGCAGGGCATGGCTACACCTTC. This translates into CASSLAGHGYTF. Based on the CDR3 plus reference TRBV7-2 and TRBJ1-2, the full variable domain is GAGVSQSPSNKVTEKGKDVELRCDPISGHTALYWYRQSLGQGLEFLIYFQGNSAPDKSGLPSDRFSAERTGGSVSTLTIQRTQQEDSAVYLCASSLAGHGYTFGSGTRLTVV.

This chain joins TRBV4-2 and TRBJ2-7; D call uncertain. Germline values: CDR1 LGHNA, CDR2 YNFKEQ. V dropped 3 bases and J dropped 2 bases, with 14 bases sitting between them. The CDR3 covers 15 residues. Here the CDR3 DNA reads TGTGCCAGCAGCCAGGAAACAAACACCCCCTACGAGCAGTACTTC. It yields the protein CASSQETNTPYEQYF.

This rearrangement joins TRBV15 to TRBJ1-4; TRBD1 matches 8 bases. Germline CDR1 and CDR2: LNHNV and YYDKDF (reference sequence). There are 17 residues in the CDR3. Germline trimming cut 4 bases from V and 2 bases from J; bases unmatched to any gene: 9. The CDR3 DNA sequence: TGTGCCACCAGCAACACCGGGACAGGCGTCACTAATGAAAAACTGTTTTTT. Its protein product is CATSNTGTGVTNEKLFF.

The chain links TRBV7-8 to TRBJ2-5; 9 bases are shared with TRBD1. Germline V gene sequence: CDR1 SGHVS, CDR2 FQNEAQ. There are 14 residues in the CDR3. V shed 4 bases and J 4 bases; nucleotides not matched to a gene: 4. This CDR3 is CASSYRGPGETQYF. The DNA of the CDR3 is TGTGCCAGCAGCTACAGGGGGCCGGGAGAGACCCAGTACTTC.

This sequence joins TRBV29-1 and TRBJ1-5; 8 bases match TRBD1. The CDR3 extends over 15 amino acids. Trimming cost V 4 bases and J 3 bases; bases outside gene matches: 8. Germline CDR1 SQVTM, CDR2 ANQGSEA. Here the CDR3 DNA reads TGCAGCGTTGCGTTGGCAGGGGGCAACAATCAGCCCCAGCATTTT. Translation gives CSVALAGGNNQPQHF.